This entry is about one T cell receptor (beta chain). The germline V gene has CDR1 LNHNV and CDR2 YYDKDF (reference sequence). The V gene lost 1 base and the J gene lost 3 bases, with 10 bases spanning the gap. The CDR3 spans 15 residues. This entry is derived from a study of blood T cell repertoires in COVID-19. Study overall: PBMCs, B-cell-depleted T cells, or T cells were the source of the cDNA or gDNA that made up the material.

In the study's own analysis: Quantification of nucleated cells was approximated via reference gene primer amplification. The method was immunoSEQ multiplex PCR; TCRdb's version includes in-frame clones alone and lacks a portion of them. The V and J calls and clone size were taken over from that table, and D and trimming were inferred from the DNA. The top ten clones hold about 18% of a sample with 100,000 or so clones, 80% to 90% of them seen once. V gene TRBV15 combines with J gene TRBJ1-5, with D possibly matching TRBD1 (6 bases). The TCR was taken from a human donor with acute or convalescent COVID-19. The donor label of this sample is uncertain. Sequencing was done on a sample of peripheral blood. For the CDR3, the DNA is TGTGCCACCAGCAGAGGGCAGGGGATCAATCAGCCCCAGCATTTT. It specifies CATSRGQGINQPQHF.